These 15 T cell receptor beta chains were sequenced from one sample in a study of cytomegalovirus exposure and HLA in healthy donors (dated by TCRdb to about 2017). The library was produced with the immunoSEQ multiplex PCR assay. For the multiplex PCR, a mixture combining 60 forward primers for TCR Vbeta segments and 13 reverse primers for TCR Jbeta segments was used. In TCRdb, the immuneACCESS table is reduced to in-frame sequences with V and J assigned. These tables do not hold every clone; where another copy was compared, an unresolved V gene accounts for under half, and the others remain unexplained. For this sample there are 150,000 to 200,000 clones; around 79% appear just once. The top ten constitute roughly 2.6% of the sample. The specimen sequenced was PBMCs. These receptors were obtained from a woman in her forties in good health and CMV-seropositive.

This chain connects TRBV6-4 to TRBJ2-3; D call uncertain. Trimming took off 8 bases at V and 4 bases at J, with 13 bases between the two ends. CDR3 length: 13 amino acids. Germline CDR1 is MRHNA and CDR2 is SNTAGT. DNA for the CDR3: TGTGCCAGCCCGAAGAGGAAGCCAGATACGCAGTATTTT. Residues: CASPKRKPDTQYF.

This sequence joins TRBV4-2 and TRBJ2-7, with 9 bases aligning to TRBD1. Trimming took 1 base from V and 3 from J; bases not matched to a gene: 7. In germline, CDR1 is LGHNA, CDR2 YNFKEQ. This CDR3 has 16 amino acids. The CDR3 sequence is CASSQADQTGGYEQYF. The CDR3 DNA follows: TGTGCCAGCAGCCAAGCTGATCAGACAGGGGGCTACGAGCAGTACTTC.

The V call is TRBV7-9, the J call TRBJ2-7; D remains ambiguous. Germline-derived CDR1 and CDR2 are SEHNR and FQNEAQ (reference sequence). The CDR3 totals 14 residues. V was pared by 1 base and J by 5 bases, with 12 bases between. This CDR3 is CASSLEVEADEQYF. DNA for the CDR3: TGTGCCAGCAGCTTAGAGGTTGAGGCGGACGAGCAGTACTTC.

This clone was observed a single time. The chain joins TRBV4-1 to TRBJ1-5; D gene unclear. V was cut by 0 bases and J by 9 bases, with 6 bases left in between. Germline loops: CDR1 MGHRA, CDR2 YSYEKL. The CDR3 contains 12 residues. Here the CDR3 reads CASSQEAGPQHF. In DNA, the CDR3 is TGCGCCAGCAGCCAAGAAGCCGGGCCCCAGCATTTT.

V usage is TRBV29-1 and J usage is TRBJ1-3; no reliable D call. Germline V gene data show CDR1 as SQVTM and CDR2 as ANQGSEA. V was cut by 3 bases and J by 7 bases, with 13 bases left in between. CDR3 size: 13 residues. The CDR3 coding sequence is TGCAGCGTTGATGTGGAGAATAGGAACACCATATATTTT. Translating it yields CSVDVENRNTIYF.

This clone occurred a few times. The chain joins TRBV5-1 to TRBJ2-3; 11 bases agree with TRBD2. Per the germline V gene, CDR1 is SGHRS and CDR2 is YFSETQ. V shed 0 bases and J 1 base; nucleotides not matched to a gene: 1. The CDR3 has 16 residues. CDR3 in DNA: TGCGCCAGCAGCTTGGCTAGCGGGGGGCGCACAGATACGCAGTATTTT. It specifies CASSLASGGRTDTQYF. The full variable domain, in which reference TRBV5-1 and TRBJ2-3 provide the parts outside the CDR3, is KAGVTQTPRYLIKTRGQQVTLSCSPISGHRSVSWYQQTPGQGLQFLFEYFSETQRNKGNFPGRFSGRQFSNSRSEMNVSTLELGDSALYLCASSLASGGRTDTQYFGPGTRLTVL.

The chain employs TRBV10-1 and TRBJ2-5, with D unresolved. CDR1 and CDR2 (germline): WNHNN, SYGVQD (reference sequence). Deletions cut 3 bases from V and 2 bases from J, with 7 bases between. The CDR3 consists of 13 residues. The CDR3 spells CASSENLQETQYF. CDR3 bases: TGCGCCAGCAGTGAAAACCTACAAGAGACCCAGTACTTC.

Only a few counts were recorded for this clone. The J gene is TRBJ1-2, the V gene TRBV28; D not resolved. This CDR3 has 13 residues. Trimming pared 5 bases from V and 5 bases from J, leaving 12 bases between. Germline loops: CDR1 MDHEN, CDR2 SYDVKM. CDR3 DNA: TGTGCCAGCAGTGTCCCGGAGCTTTATGGCTACACCTTC. Encoded protein: CASSVPELYGYTF.

The chain joins TRBV21-1 to TRBJ2-7; the D call of TRBD2 is as the table states it, not checked on the DNA. TRBV21-1 is tagged as a pseudogene. The CDR3 spans 11 residues. The CDR3 region is CAISTGYEQYF. The CDR3 DNA reads as TGTGCCATCTCGACGGGATACGAGCAGTACTTC.

The gene calls are TRBV5-6 and TRBJ2-1; the match to TRBD2 covers 8 bases. This CDR3 is built from 17 residues. The V segment lost 4 bases and the J segment 4 bases; nucleotides outside the gene matches: 13. Germline V lookup: CDR1 SGHDT, CDR2 YYEEEE. CDR3 nucleotides: TGTGCCAGCAGCAACCGTCAGCGGGAGTGGACGTACAATGAGCAGTTCTTC. This gives the protein CASSNRQREWTYNEQFF.

This clone appeared once. The J gene is TRBJ2-7, the V gene TRBV7-2, with no clear D. The CDR3 consists of 12 residues. V lost 3 bases and J lost 6, with 9 bases in between. CDR1 and CDR2 from the germline V gene are SGHTA and FQGNSA. For the CDR3, the DNA is TGTGCCAGCAGCTTTTTTGAGCGCGAGCAGTACTTC. Translating it yields CASSFFEREQYF.

The chain has TRBV11-3 and TRBJ2-5; TRBD2 matches at 7 bases. CDR3 length equals 15 residues. Germline loops: CDR1 SGHNT, CDR2 YENEEA. The V segment lost 1 base and the J segment 4 bases; nucleotides outside the gene matches: 6. The CDR3 region has the DNA TGTGCCAGCAGCTTAGGGGCGGGAGTTGCAGAGACCCAGTACTTC. Translating it yields CASSLGAGVAETQYF.

The chain links TRBV6-1 to TRBJ1-2; no reliable D call. Germline CDR1 and CDR2: MNHNS and SASEGT. V lost 5 bases, J lost 0 bases, and 13 bases lay in between. The CDR3 spans 15 residues. The CDR3 here is CASSPRRETNYGYTF. As DNA, the CDR3 is TGTGCCAGCAGTCCCCGACGGGAGACTAACTATGGCTACACCTTC.

This sequence joins TRBV2 and TRBJ1-5, with D perhaps TRBD1 (5 bases). The length of the CDR3 is 13 residues. Trimming stripped 4 bases from V and 9 bases from J, with 13 bases between. Germline CDR1 SNHLY, CDR2 FYNNEI. CDR3 in DNA: TGTGCCAGCAGTGCTCAGACAGACTCGCCCCAGCATTTT. Translation: CASSAQTDSPQHF.

The rearrangement joins TRBV11-2 to TRBJ2-7; 16 bases fit TRBD2. CDR1 SGHAT and CDR2 FQNNGV come from the germline V gene. Trimming removed 4 bases from V and 7 bases from J; junction bases left unmatched: 10. The CDR3 has 17 residues. The CDR3 DNA reads as TGTGCCAGCAGCTCCGGGACTAGCGGGAGGGCCCTGGGAGAGCAGTACTTC. Its translation: CASSSGTSGRALGEQYF.